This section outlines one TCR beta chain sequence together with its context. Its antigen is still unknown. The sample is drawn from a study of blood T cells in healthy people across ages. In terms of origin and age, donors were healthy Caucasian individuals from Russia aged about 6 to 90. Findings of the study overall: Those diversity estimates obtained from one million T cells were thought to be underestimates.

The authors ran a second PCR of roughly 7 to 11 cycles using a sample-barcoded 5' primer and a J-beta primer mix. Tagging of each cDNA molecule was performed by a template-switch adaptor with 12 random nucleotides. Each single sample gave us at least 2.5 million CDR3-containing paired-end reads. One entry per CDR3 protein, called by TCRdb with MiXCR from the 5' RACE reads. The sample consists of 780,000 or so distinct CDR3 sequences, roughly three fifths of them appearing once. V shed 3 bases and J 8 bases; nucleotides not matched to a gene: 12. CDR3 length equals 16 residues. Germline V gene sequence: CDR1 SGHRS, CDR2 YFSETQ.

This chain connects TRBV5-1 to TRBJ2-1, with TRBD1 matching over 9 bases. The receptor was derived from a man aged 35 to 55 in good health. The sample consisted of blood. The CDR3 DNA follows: TGCGCCAGCAGCTCGAACCGGGACAGGGCCCGTCATGAGCAGTTCTTC. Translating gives CASSSNRDRARHEQFF.